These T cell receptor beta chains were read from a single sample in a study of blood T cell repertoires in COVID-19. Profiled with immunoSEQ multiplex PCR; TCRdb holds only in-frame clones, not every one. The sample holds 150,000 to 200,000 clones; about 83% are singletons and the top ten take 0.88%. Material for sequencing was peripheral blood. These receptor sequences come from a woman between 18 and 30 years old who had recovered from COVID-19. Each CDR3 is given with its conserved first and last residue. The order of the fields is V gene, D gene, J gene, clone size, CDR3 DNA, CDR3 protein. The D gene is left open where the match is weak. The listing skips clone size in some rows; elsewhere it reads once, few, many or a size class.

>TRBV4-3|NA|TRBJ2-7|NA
TGCGCCAGCAGCCAAGAAGCCGTATCCTCCTACGAGCAGTACTTC
CASSQEAVSSYEQYF
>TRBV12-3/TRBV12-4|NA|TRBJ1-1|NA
TGTGCCAGCACCTCGACAGAGAACACTGAAGCTTTCTTT
CASTSTENTEAFF
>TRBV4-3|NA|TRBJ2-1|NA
TGCGCCAGCAGCCAAGATCGGGGATTTAATGAGCAGTTCTTC
CASSQDRGFNEQFF
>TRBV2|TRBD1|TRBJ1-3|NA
TGTGCCAGCAGTGAAGAGGGGACAGCCGTTCTCTTCTCTGGAAACACCATATATTTT
CASSEEGTAVLFSGNTIYF
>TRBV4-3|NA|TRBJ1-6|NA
TGCGCCAGCAGCCAAGAGGGGGGGCGCGGTTATAATTCACCCCTCCACTTT
CASSQEGGRGYNSPLHF
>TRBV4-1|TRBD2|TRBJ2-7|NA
TGCGCCAGCAGCCCCGATGCTAGCGGGGGGGCCTCCTACGAGCAGTACTTC
CASSPDASGGASYEQYF
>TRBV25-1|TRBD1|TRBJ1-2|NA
TGTGCCAGCAGTATAAATAAGGGGGCAGGAGACTATGGCTACACCTTC
CASSINKGAGDYGYTF
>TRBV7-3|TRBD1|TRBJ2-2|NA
TGTGCCAGCAGCTCACAGGGGGCGCACGGCACCGGGGAGCTGTTTTTT
CASSSQGAHGTGELFF
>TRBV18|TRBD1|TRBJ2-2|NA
TGTGCCAGCTCATGGGACAGTCCGTCGAACACCGGGGAGCTGTTTTTT
CASSWDSPSNTGELFF
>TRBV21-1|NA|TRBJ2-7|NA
TGTGCCAGCATCGTAGACAGGGGTGCTTACGAGCAGTACTTC
CASIVDRGAYEQYF
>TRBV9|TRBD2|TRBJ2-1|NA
TGTGCCAGCAGCCCACGTGTAGCCCTAGCGGGCAATGAGCAGTTCTTC
CASSPRVALAGNEQFF
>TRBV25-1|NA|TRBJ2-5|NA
TGTGCCAGCAGTGAATATATAGGGGGACAAGAGACCCAGTACTTC
CASSEYIGGQETQYF
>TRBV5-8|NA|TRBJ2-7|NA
TGTGCCAGCAGCTTGGAGGTAGGAGGACAGACCTACGAGCAGTACTTC
CASSLEVGGQTYEQYF
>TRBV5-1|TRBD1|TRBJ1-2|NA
TGCGCCAGCAGCTTAAAGGGGGCTTATGGCTACACCTTC
CASSLKGAYGYTF
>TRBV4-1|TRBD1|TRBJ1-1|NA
TGCGCCAGCAGCCAATCTATTTTTTGGACAGGAGGTGGCCGGGGTGAAGCTTTCTTT
CASSQSIFWTGGGRGEAFF
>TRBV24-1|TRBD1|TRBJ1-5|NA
TGTGCCACCAGTGGCGGGACAGGTGCCATCAATCAGCCCCAGCATTTT
CATSGGTGAINQPQHF
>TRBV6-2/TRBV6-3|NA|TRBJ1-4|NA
TGTGCCAGCAGTTACGCAGGGTCGGTAGAAAAACTGTTTTTT
CASSYAGSVEKLFF
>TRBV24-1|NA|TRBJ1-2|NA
TGTGCCACCAGTGATCCGAGGGGAGGGTACTATGGCTACACCTTC
CATSDPRGGYYGYTF
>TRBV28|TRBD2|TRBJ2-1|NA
TGTGCCAGCAGTTTAATTAGCGGGGGGACTTCCTACAATGAGCAGTTCTTC
CASSLISGGTSYNEQFF
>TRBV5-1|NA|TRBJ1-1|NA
TGCGCCAGCAGCCCTTCAGAACTTGAGGGTAGAAGGACTGAAGCTTTCTTT
CASSPSELEGRRTEAFF
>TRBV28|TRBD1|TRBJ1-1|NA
TGTGCCAGCAGTTCCCCCGGGACAGGGAACACTGAAGCTTTCTTT
CASSSPGTGNTEAFF
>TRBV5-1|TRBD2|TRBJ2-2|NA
TGCGCCAGCAGCTTGGAACTCTACTTAGCGGGTGCTACCGGGGAGCTGTTTTTT
CASSLELYLAGATGELFF
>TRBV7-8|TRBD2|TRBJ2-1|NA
TGTGCCAGCAGCCCATCACCCGGACTAGCGGGAGGTTACAATGAGCAGTTCTTC
CASSPSPGLAGGYNEQFF
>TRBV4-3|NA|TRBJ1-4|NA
TGCGCCAGCAGCCAGTTTTTCGGGGGACTAGACGAAAAACTGTTTTTT
CASSQFFGGLDEKLFF
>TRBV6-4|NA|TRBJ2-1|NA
TGTGCCAGCAGTGAAAGCTCCAACAATGAGCAGTTCTTC
CASSESSNNEQFF
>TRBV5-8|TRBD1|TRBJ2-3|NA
TGTGCCAGCAGCTACGGGACAGGGTTATGGCATTCCACAGATACGCAGTATTTT
CASSYGTGLWHSTDTQYF
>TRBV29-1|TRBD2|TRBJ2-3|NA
TGCAGCGTTGGGGGTCGGCTAGCGGGAGGAAGGACGCAGTATTTT
CSVGGRLAGGRTQYF
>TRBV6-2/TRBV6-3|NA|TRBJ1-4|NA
TGTGCCAGCAGTACGCACAGGGATGAGGAAAAACTGTTTTTT
CASSTHRDEEKLFF
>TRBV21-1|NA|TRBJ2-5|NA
TGTGCCAGCAGCAAAGGTGGGCCCCCCCCCAAAGGGACAACGGCAGCGGCCGAAGAGACCCAGTACTTC
CASSKGGPPPKGTTAAAEETQYF
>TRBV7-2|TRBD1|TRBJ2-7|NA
TGTGCCAGCAGCTCGCTTCCGGGACAGGGGCACGAGCAGTACTTC
CASSSLPGQGHEQYF
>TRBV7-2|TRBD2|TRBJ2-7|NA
TGTGCCAGCACCCCGGGGGGGGGCCTCTACGAGCAGTACTTC
CASTPGGGLYEQYF
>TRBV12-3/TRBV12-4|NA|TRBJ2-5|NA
TGTGCCAGCAGTTTTGCAGGGCTGGAGACCCAGTACTTC
CASSFAGLETQYF
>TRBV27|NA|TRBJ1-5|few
TGTGCCAGCAGACAGGGCAGTAATCAGCCCCAGCATTTT
CASRQGSNQPQHF
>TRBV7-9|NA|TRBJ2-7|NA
TGTGCCAGCAGCTTCACAGGGTCCTACGAGCAGTACTTC
CASSFTGSYEQYF
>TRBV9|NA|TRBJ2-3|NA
TGTGCCAGCAGTACTAGTCCCCACACCACAGATACGCAGTATTTT
CASSTSPHTTDTQYF
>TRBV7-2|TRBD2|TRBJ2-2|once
TGTGCCAGCAGCTTGGGACTAGCTACAACCGGGGAGCTGTTTTTT
CASSLGLATTGELFF
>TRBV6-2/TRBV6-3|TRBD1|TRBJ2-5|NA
TGTGCCAGCAGTGAGGGACAGGGGGTGGAGACCCAGTACTTC
CASSEGQGVETQYF
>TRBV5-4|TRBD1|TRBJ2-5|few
TGTGCCAGCAGGGCTGCAGGGGGCCCCCCAGAGACCCAGTACTTC
CASRAAGGPPETQYF
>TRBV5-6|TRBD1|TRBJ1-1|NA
TGTGCCAGCAGCTTGGACAGGGGATGGACCACTGAAGCTTTCTTT
CASSLDRGWTTEAFF
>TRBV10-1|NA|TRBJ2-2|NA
TGCGCCATCCCACGCGAGTTATTCGGGCGGGAACACACCGGGGAGCTGTTTTTT
CAIPRELFGREHTGELFF
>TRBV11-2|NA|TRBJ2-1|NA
TGTGCCAGCAGCACTAGGGTTCTGAGCGACAGGAATGACTACAATGAGCAGTTCTTC
CASSTRVLSDRNDYNEQFF
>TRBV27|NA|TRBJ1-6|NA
TGTGCCAGCAGTTTAGCAACAAACCTGAATAATTCACCCCTCCACTTT
CASSLATNLNNSPLHF
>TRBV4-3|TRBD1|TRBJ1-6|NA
TGCGCCAGCAGCCACGACAGGGGGAGAACCCTCCACTTT
CASSHDRGRTLHF
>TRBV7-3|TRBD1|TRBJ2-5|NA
TGTGCCAGCAGCTTAGACAGGGAAGAGACCCAGTACTTC
CASSLDREETQYF
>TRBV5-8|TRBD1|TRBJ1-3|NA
TGTGCCAGCAGCTTGTATCGGACAGGGGGAAACACCATATATTTT
CASSLYRTGGNTIYF
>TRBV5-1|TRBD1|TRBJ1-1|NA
TGCGCCAGCAGACGACAGGGCAGCACTGAAGCTTTCTTT
CASRRQGSTEAFF
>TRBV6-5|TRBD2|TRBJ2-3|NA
TGTGCCGCCCGGCTAGCGGGGGGGCTAGATACGCAGTATTTT
CAARLAGGLDTQYF
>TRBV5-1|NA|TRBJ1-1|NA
TGCGCCAGCAGCTTGGTTCCAGGTATGGCGTCCATGAACACTGAAGCTTTCTTT
CASSLVPGMASMNTEAFF
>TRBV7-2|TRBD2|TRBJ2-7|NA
TGTGCCAGCAGCTTAGACGCTAGCGGGGAGCAGTACTTC
CASSLDASGEQYF
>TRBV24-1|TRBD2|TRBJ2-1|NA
TGTGCCACCAGTGATACGACCTCTTCTAGCGGGGGGGTCCTTAATGAGCAGTTCTTC
CATSDTTSSSGGVLNEQFF
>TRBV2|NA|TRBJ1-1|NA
TGTGCCAGCAGTGGACTTTCGAACACTGAAGCTTTCTTT
CASSGLSNTEAFF
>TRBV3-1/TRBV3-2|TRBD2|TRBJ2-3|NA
TGTGCCAGCAGCCAGTTAGCTAGCGGGGGTGAGGCAGATACGCAGTATTTT
CASSQLASGGEADTQYF
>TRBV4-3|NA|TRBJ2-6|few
TGCGCCAGCAGCCAAGATCATCTCAGCTCTGGGGCCAACGTCCTGACTTTC
CASSQDHLSSGANVLTF
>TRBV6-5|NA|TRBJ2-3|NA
TGTGCCAGCAGCAGAACAGGAGATACGCAGTATTTT
CASSRTGDTQYF
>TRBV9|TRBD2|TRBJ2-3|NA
TGTGCCAGCAGCGAGACTAGCGGGGGCCCCCAATATACGCAGTATTTT
CASSETSGGPQYTQYF